This T cell receptor beta chain comes out of a study of T cell responses to AZD1222 COVID-19 vaccine. As for this clone: As yet, its antigen is unknown.

Findings and limits, study-wide: Targets within unmutated variant regions were reportedly found for nearly half of spike-specific TCRs. Spike-spanning, vaccine-associated CD4 TCRs were dominant at 160-218 and 743-854. Just a handful of AZD1222 recipients tested seropositive at baseline.

Assay: immunoSEQ multiplex PCR; the TCRdb copy retains only in-frame clones and omits some. The sample has about 150,000 clones, approximately 90% seen once. The TCR sequence derives from an adult who received the AZD1222 COVID-19 vaccine. The sample consisted of peripheral blood, taken 28 days after the second AZD1222 dose.

The CDR3 protein is CAWSVHLGRGDHTQYF. The CDR3 nucleotides are TGTGCCTGGAGTGTACATCTAGGGCGGGGCGACCATACGCAGTATTTT. The chain joins TRBV30 to TRBJ2-3; D may be TRBD2 (6 bases). This CDR3 has 16 amino acids. Germline CDR1 is GTSNPN and CDR2 is SVGIG (reference sequence). V shed 0 bases and J shed 7 bases, with 20 bases lying between them. Filled out from reference TRBV30 and TRBJ2-3, the complete variable domain reads SQTIHQWPATLVQPVGSPLSLECTVEGTSNPNLYWYRQAAGRGLQLLFYSVGIGQISSEVPQNLSASRPQDRQFILSSKKLLLSDSGFYLCAWSVHLGRGDHTQYFGPGTRLTVL.